The 32 T cell receptor beta chains listed next were all sequenced from one sample in a study of monozygotic twins with inflammatory bowel disease. From the 5' RACE reads, TCRdb lists one entry per CDR3 protein and no DNA. The sample's table shows approximately 100,000 distinct CDR3 sequences. The specimen was blood. These receptor sequences come from a human donor with ulcerative colitis or Crohn's disease, or a healthy co-twin of an affected twin (not recorded which).

The chain uses TRBV27 and TRBJ1-6; without DNA, the TCRdb call of TRBD1 cannot be checked. Germline V gene sequence: CDR1 MNHEY, CDR2 SMNVEV (reference sequence). The CDR3 consists of 13 residues. CDR3 sequence reads: CASTQGRSSPLHF.

This chain connects TRBV28 to TRBJ2-5; without DNA, the TCRdb call of TRBD2 cannot be checked. Germline values: CDR1 MDHEN, CDR2 SYDVKM. This CDR3 has 16 amino acids. CDR3 loop: CASSLPTVGLLETQYF.

The gene calls are TRBV12-3 or TRBV12-4 and TRBJ2-5; TCRdb picks TRBD1, but there is no DNA to check that call. There are 15 residues in the CDR3. CDR3 protein: CASSPGQGAFETQYF.

This chain joins TRBV20-1 and TRBJ2-2. Germline V gene sequence: CDR1 DFQATT, CDR2 SNEGSKA (reference sequence). The CDR3 is 17 residues long. The CDR3 reads CSAPSRPETQVTGELFF.

This chain links TRBV20-1 with TRBJ2-7; TCRdb names TRBD1, which stays unverified in the absence of DNA. CDR1 is DFQATT, CDR2 SNEGSKA, per germline (reference sequence). The CDR3 is 16 amino acids. The chain's CDR3 is CSATDSRTLSSYEQYF.

The chain carries TRBV20-1 and TRBJ1-6. CDR1 is DFQATT, CDR2 SNEGSKA, per germline (reference sequence). The CDR3 covers 14 residues. The CDR3 region is CSGSGPGPNSPLHF.

Here the CDR3 reads CASNFADRGNEKLFF. This chain uses TRBV5-6 with TRBJ1-4; TCRdb's D call, TRBD1, is unchecked because there is no DNA. Looked up from germline, CDR1 is SGHDT and CDR2 is YYEEEE. The CDR3 is 15 residues long.

The chain carries TRBV12-3 or TRBV12-4 and TRBJ2-7. The CDR3 is 12 residues long. CDR3: CASMVRGYEQYF.

The chain has TRBV6-5 and TRBJ1-2. The length of the CDR3 is 13 residues. Germline V gives CDR1 MNHEY, CDR2 SVGAGI. The CDR3 spells CASSYSVSYGYTF.

This chain connects TRBV20-1 to TRBJ1-1; TCRdb proposes TRBD1, but this gene call is untestable without DNA. CDR1 and CDR2 (germline): DFQATT, SNEGSKA (reference sequence). This CDR3 is 12 amino acids long. This CDR3 reads CSVGLLNTEAFF.

The chain recombines TRBV18 with TRBJ2-5. The CDR3 has 13 residues. CDR1 and CDR2 from the germline V gene are KGHSH and LQKENI. The CDR3 reads CASSPSDLRLQYF.

The chain has TRBV4-3 and TRBJ2-2; the TCRdb call, TRBD2, lacks DNA for checking. This CDR3 is 19 amino acids long. CDR1 and CDR2 (germline): LGHNA, YSLEER. The CDR3 reads CASRATSRGSLRSTGELFF.

V usage is TRBV12-3 or TRBV12-4 and J usage is TRBJ2-7; the TCRdb D gene call, TRBD1, has no DNA to confirm it. This CDR3 region has 15 residues. The CDR3 region is CASSPLDTSSYEQYF.

The V gene is TRBV9, the J gene TRBJ2-1; the D call of TRBD1 rests on TCRdb alone, since no DNA is present to check it. CDR1 SGDLS and CDR2 YYNGEE come from the germline V gene. The CDR3 sequence is 14 residues long. CDR3 sequence: CASSVPKLGDEQFF.

The chain uses TRBV3-1 and TRBJ1-1; with no DNA, the TCRdb D assignment of TRBD1 cannot be verified. CDR1 is LGHDT and CDR2 is YNNKEL in the germline V gene (reference sequence). The CDR3 loop spans 14 amino acids. CDR3 region: CASSPTQGNTEAFF.

CDR3 amino acids: CASSPPRTNEKLFF. The chain couples TRBV18 to TRBJ1-4. This CDR3 has 14 residues. The germline gives CDR1 KGHSH, CDR2 LQKENI. Filled out from reference TRBV18 and TRBJ1-4, the complete variable domain reads NAGVMQNPRHLVRRRGQEARLRCSPMKGHSHVYWYRQLPEEGLKFMVYLQKENIIDESGMPKERFSAEFPKEGPSILRIQQVVRGDSAAYFCASSPPRTNEKLFFGSGTQLSVL.

This chain uses TRBV2 with TRBJ2-7. Germline CDR1 reads SNHLY; CDR2 reads FYNNEI. The CDR3 extends over 15 amino acids. This CDR3 is CASSEARQLTYEQYF.

V usage is TRBV20-1 and J usage is TRBJ1-1; TCRdb indicates TRBD1, and absent DNA this call remains unverified. Germline assignment: CDR1 DFQATT and CDR2 SNEGSKA (reference sequence). The CDR3 is 16 residues long. CDR3: CSAPERGHNMNTEAFF.

The J gene is TRBJ2-3, the V gene TRBV5-1; as DNA is missing, the TRBD1 call by TCRdb cannot be tested. Germline V lookup: CDR1 SGHRS, CDR2 YFSETQ. The CDR3 sequence is 17 residues long. The CDR3 spells CASSLAPTITGTDTQYF.

The gene calls are TRBV27 and TRBJ2-6; TCRdb proposes TRBD1, but this gene call is untestable without DNA. This CDR3 is built from 14 residues. Per germline, CDR1 MNHEY and CDR2 SMNVEV (reference sequence). The CDR3 sequence: CASSFWGGANVLTF.

The chain employs TRBV27 and TRBJ2-1; the TRBD2 assignment by TCRdb is unverifiable without DNA. This CDR3 comprises 14 residues. The germline gives CDR1 MNHEY, CDR2 SMNVEV (reference sequence). Here the CDR3 reads CASGAGSSYNEQFF.

The chain recombines TRBV18 with TRBJ2-7. The germline V gene encodes CDR1 KGHSH and CDR2 LQKENI. The CDR3 has 14 residues. The CDR3 spells CASSPMQTRYEQYF.

The rearrangement uses TRBV12-3 or TRBV12-4 and TRBJ2-7; absent DNA, TCRdb's TRBD2 call cannot be checked. CDR3 length equals 13 residues. CDR3 amino acids: CASSPSLSTEQYF.

CDR3 loop: CASSDGLGVNQPQHF. The V and J genes are TRBV7-2 and TRBJ1-5; the D call of TRBD1 rests on TCRdb alone, since no DNA is present to check it. Germline lookup yields CDR1 SGHTA and CDR2 FQGNSA. The CDR3 totals 15 residues.

V and J are TRBV20-1 and TRBJ2-7; TCRdb's D call of TRBD1 is untestable without DNA. The CDR3 length is 15 residues. In germline, CDR1 is DFQATT, CDR2 SNEGSKA (reference sequence). CDR3 sequence reads: CSARDLTGPAYEQYF.

This rearrangement joins TRBV12-3 or TRBV12-4 to TRBJ1-5; TCRdb's assignment of TRBD1 cannot be checked, as there is no DNA. The CDR3 runs 15 residues. The CDR3: CASSPPGGERQPQHF.

The rearrangement uses TRBV7-2 and TRBJ2-7; TCRdb's assignment of TRBD2 cannot be checked, as there is no DNA. This CDR3 contains 14 residues. In germline, CDR1 is SGHTA, CDR2 FQGNSA. CDR3 sequence: CASSLGGPPREQYF. The full variable domain, in which reference TRBV7-2 and TRBJ2-7 provide the parts outside the CDR3, is GAGVSQSPSNKVTEKGKDVELRCDPISGHTALYWYRQSLGQGLEFLIYFQGNSAPDKSGLPSDRFSAERTGGSVSTLTIQRTQQEDSAVYLCASSLGGPPREQYFGPGTRLTVT.

V is TRBV29-1 and J is TRBJ2-4; TCRdb's D gene call, TRBD2, goes unchecked for lack of DNA. The germline V gene has CDR1 SQVTM and CDR2 ANQGSEA. CDR3 size: 17 residues. The CDR3 protein is CSVTLAGAATAKNIQYF.

The chain has TRBV7-7 and TRBJ2-2. Germline V gene data show CDR1 as SSHAT and CDR2 as FNYEAQ (reference sequence). This CDR3 is built from 14 residues. Here the CDR3 reads CASRGIGNTGELFF.

The chain joins TRBV10-3 to TRBJ2-5; checking the TCRdb D call of TRBD2 is not possible without DNA. Germline assignment: CDR1 ENHRY and CDR2 SYGVKD. The CDR3 runs 13 residues. CDR3 protein: CAIGTSGKETQYF.

The chain employs TRBV11-1 and TRBJ2-1; the D call from TCRdb, TRBD2, cannot be confirmed without DNA. From germline, CDR1 is SGHAT and CDR2 FQDESV (reference sequence). This CDR3 contains 15 residues. The chain's CDR3 is CASSPLGTSPDEQFF.

The CDR3 here is CASSLGSGTGVPETQYF. The chain employs TRBV5-1 and TRBJ2-5; with no DNA, the TCRdb D assignment of TRBD1 cannot be verified. Germline loops: CDR1 SGHRS, CDR2 YFSETQ. The CDR3 length is 17 residues. The whole variable domain, remainder taken from reference TRBV5-1 and TRBJ2-5, is KAGVTQTPRYLIKTRGQQVTLSCSPISGHRSVSWYQQTPGQGLQFLFEYFSETQRNKGNFPGRFSGRQFSNSRSEMNVSTLELGDSALYLCASSLGSGTGVPETQYFGPGTRLLVL.